These 11 T cell receptor beta chains came from one sample sequenced in a study of blood T cells in healthy people across ages. Combining a sample-barcoded 5' primer with a J-beta primer mix, a second PCR ran for roughly 7 to 12 cycles. MiXCR, applied by TCRdb to the 5' RACE reads, yields one record per CDR3 protein. The data hold 1.5 million or so distinct CDR3 sequences, with 40% to 45% observed a single time. What was sequenced was blood. The receptors stem from a woman between 18 and 30 years old in good health.

With respect to this clonotype: The junction departs from the called germline gene at one end, perhaps through a read error. This sequence joins TRBV12-3 or TRBV12-4 and TRBJ1-2; TRBD1 matches at 7 bases. The CDR3 runs to 15 residues. The CDR3 coding sequence is TGTCCCAGCAGTTCCAGACAGGGCAATGGATATGGCTACACCTTC. It is translated as CPSSSRQGNGYGYTF.

This chain uses TRBV24-1 with TRBJ2-3; no reliable D call. This CDR3 is 15 amino acids long. The germline V gene has CDR1 KGHDR and CDR2 SFDVKD. Trimming removed 7 bases at V and 0 bases at J, with 13 bases between. CDR3 nucleotides: TGTGCCACCAGAGACAAACAGCTGAGCACAGATACGCAGTATTTT. This translates into CATRDKQLSTDTQYF.

V and J are TRBV6-5 and TRBJ1-2, with 7 bases aligning to TRBD1. CDR1 MNHEY and CDR2 SVGAGI come from the germline V gene. The CDR3 consists of 14 residues. J gave up 4 bases and V 6 bases, and 8 bases lay outside the gene matches. The CDR3 loop is CASSMDRTFYGYTF. DNA for the CDR3: TGTGCCAGCAGCATGGACAGGACTTTCTATGGCTACACCTTC.

In DNA form, the CDR3 reads TGTGCCAGCAGTTACTCGATCGGGGAGGAAGCTTTCTTT. It translates to CASSYSIGEEAFF. The chain uses TRBV6-5 and TRBJ1-1, with D unresolved. Germline V gene sequence: CDR1 MNHEY, CDR2 SVGAGI. This CDR3 region has 13 residues. The V and J ends lost 0 bases and 8 bases respectively, with 10 bases between them.

The gene calls are TRBV5-6 and TRBJ2-1; D gene uncertain. CDR1 and CDR2 from the germline V gene are SGHDT and YYEEEE. The length of the CDR3 is 17 residues. V shed 0 bases and J shed 1 base, with 14 bases lying between them. The CDR3 loop is CASSLAPVEWSYNEQFF. CDR3 nucleotides: TGTGCCAGCAGCTTGGCCCCGGTGGAGTGGTCCTACAATGAGCAGTTCTTC.

The rearrangement uses TRBV4-2 and TRBJ2-4; TRBD2 matches at 9 bases. V was pared by 0 bases and J by 7 bases, with 10 bases of the junction left unmatched. CDR1 is LGHNA, CDR2 YNFKEQ, per germline. The CDR3 length is 17 residues. The chain's CDR3 is CASSQDFAGGPVNIQYF. As DNA, the CDR3 is TGTGCCAGCAGCCAAGATTTCGCGGGAGGGCCGGTGAACATTCAGTACTTC.

The chain links TRBV7-2 to TRBJ2-5, with D tentatively TRBD1 (6 bases). Germline V CDR1 and CDR2: SGHTA, FQGNSA. This CDR3 contains 16 residues. Trimming pared 2 bases from V and 11 bases from J, leaving 24 bases between. CDR3 residues: CASSLLGHRLYNEQYF. The CDR3 DNA reads TGTGCCAGCAGCTTACTGGGACATAGACTTTACAATGAGCAGTACTTC.

The chain links TRBV20-1 to TRBJ2-7; 7 nucleotides agree with TRBD1. Germline CDR1 DFQATT, CDR2 SNEGSKA (reference sequence). The V segment lost 1 base and the J segment 0 bases; nucleotides outside the gene matches: 9. CDR3 size: 16 residues. In DNA, the CDR3 is TGCAGTGCTAGAGGTACCCCACAGGGGTTCTCCTACGAGCAGTACTTC. Encoded protein: CSARGTPQGFSYEQYF.

This clonotype was observed at least ten times. The V and J genes are TRBV19 and TRBJ1-1; D might be TRBD1 (6 bases). Germline CDR1 is LNHDA and CDR2 is SQIVND (reference sequence). CDR3 length: 13 residues. Trimming removed 5 bases from V and 8 bases from J, with 15 bases in between. This chain's CDR3 is CASSPRGRTEAFF. The CDR3 DNA reads TGTGCCAGTAGTCCCAGGGGTCGAACAGAAGCTTTCTTT.

The chain links TRBV7-2 to TRBJ2-1, with 11 positions matching TRBD1. This CDR3 contains 15 residues. Germline V gene sequence: CDR1 SGHTA, CDR2 FQGNSA. V shed 6 bases and J 6 bases; nucleotides not matched to a gene: 7. CDR3 region: CASSRAGTGGNEQFF. As DNA, the CDR3 is TGTGCCAGCAGTCGAGCCGGGACAGGGGGCAATGAGCAGTTCTTC.

This clonotype has a handful of counts. Here the CDR3 reads CASSGLRFDEQYF. The CDR3 bases are TGTGCCAGCAGCGGACTCAGGTTCGACGAGCAGTACTTC. The V and J genes are TRBV9 and TRBJ2-7; D call uncertain. The CDR3 has 13 residues. Germline assignment: CDR1 SGDLS and CDR2 YYNGEE. V lost 3 bases and J lost 5, with 12 bases in between.